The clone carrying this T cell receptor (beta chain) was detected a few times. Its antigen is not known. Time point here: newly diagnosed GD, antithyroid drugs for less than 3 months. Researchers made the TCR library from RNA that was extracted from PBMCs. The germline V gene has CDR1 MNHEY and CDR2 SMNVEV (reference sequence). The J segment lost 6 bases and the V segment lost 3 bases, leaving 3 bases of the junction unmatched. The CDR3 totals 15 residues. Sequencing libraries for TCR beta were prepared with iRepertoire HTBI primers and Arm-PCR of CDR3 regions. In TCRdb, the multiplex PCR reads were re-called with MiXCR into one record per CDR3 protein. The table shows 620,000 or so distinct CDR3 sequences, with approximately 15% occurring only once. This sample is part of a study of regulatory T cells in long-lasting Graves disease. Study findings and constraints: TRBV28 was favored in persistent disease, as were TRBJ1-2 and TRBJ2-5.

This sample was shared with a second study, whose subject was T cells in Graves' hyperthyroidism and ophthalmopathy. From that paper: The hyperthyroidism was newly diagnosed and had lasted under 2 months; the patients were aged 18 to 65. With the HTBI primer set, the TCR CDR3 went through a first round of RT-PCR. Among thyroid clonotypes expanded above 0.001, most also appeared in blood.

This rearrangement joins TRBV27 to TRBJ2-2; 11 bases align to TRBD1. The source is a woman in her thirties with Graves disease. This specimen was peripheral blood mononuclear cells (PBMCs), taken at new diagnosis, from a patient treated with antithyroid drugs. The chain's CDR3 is CASSFGTGGPGELFF. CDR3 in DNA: TGTGCCAGCAGTTTTGGGACAGGGGGTCCCGGGGAGCTGTTTTTT.